Listed below are T cell receptor beta chains from one sample, sequenced in a study of blood T cell repertoires in COVID-19. Using immunoSEQ multiplex PCR, the repertoire was profiled, and TCRdb retains in-frame clones only, with some absent. The data contain 200,000 to 250,000 clones, roughly 82% of them singletons. Sequenced sample: peripheral blood. These receptor sequences come from a woman older than 75 with COVID-19, enrolled during active disease. Each CDR3 is given with its conserved first and last residue. D genes are given only for firm matches. Clone size, where shown, is once, few, many, or a class for clones that have expanded.

J gene	D gene	V gene	CDR3 length	clone size	CDR3 protein	CDR3 DNA
TRBJ2-3	.	TRBV19	14	.	CASSMGKRTDTQYF	TGTGCCAGTAGTATGGGCAAACGCACAGATACGCAGTATTTT
TRBJ2-5	.	TRBV5-1	14	.	CASSRDLEKETQYF	TGCGCCAGCAGTCGTGACTTAGAGAAAGAGACCCAGTACTTC
TRBJ2-4	.	TRBV19	17	.	CASTNRPVTMAKNIQYF	TGTGCCAGTACCAATCGACCGGTGACAATGGCCAAAAACATTCAGTACTTC
TRBJ2-3	.	TRBV28	13	.	CASRRTAPDTQYF	TGTGCCAGCAGACGGACAGCCCCAGATACGCAGTATTTT
TRBJ1-6	TRBD1	TRBV19	14	.	CASSLGTVNSPLHF	TGTGCCAGTAGTTTGGGGACAGTTAATTCACCCCTCCACTTT
TRBJ1-2	.	TRBV13	15	.	CASSLGGKYPYGYTF	TGTGCCAGCAGCTTAGGCGGTAAATATCCGTATGGCTACACCTTC
TRBJ2-3	TRBD2	TRBV4-1	16	.	CASSQLERGPTDTQYF	TGCGCCAGCAGCCAACTTGAGCGGGGGCCCACAGATACGCAGTATTTT
TRBJ1-4	.	TRBV28	12	few	CASSQTNEKLFF	TGTGCCAGCAGTCAAACTAATGAAAAACTGTTTTTT
TRBJ1-1	.	TRBV28	15	.	CASSRKEGKGYRSFF	TGTGCCAGCAGCCGAAAGGAGGGGAAGGGGTATAGGTCTTTCTTT
TRBJ1-5	TRBD1	TRBV28	19	.	CASSPPGTGLYGVRQPQHF	TGTGCCAGCAGTCCTCCTGGGACAGGGTTATATGGGGTCCGGCAGCCCCAGCATTTT
TRBJ1-6	TRBD1	TRBV6-5	14	.	CASRPGQGGSPLHF	TGTGCCAGCAGGCCGGGACAGGGCGGTTCACCCCTCCACTTT
TRBJ2-7	TRBD1	TRBV28	14	.	CASSYTRGQGEQYF	TGTGCCAGCAGTTATACAAGGGGGCAGGGAGAGCAGTACTTC
TRBJ1-1	.	TRBV7-8	16	.	CASSLARGEPVTEAFF	TGTGCCAGCAGCTTAGCGCGAGGAGAACCAGTCACTGAAGCTTTCTTT
TRBJ1-1	.	TRBV30	12	once	CAWRLRDTEAFF	TGTGCCTGGAGGTTACGCGACACTGAAGCTTTCTTT
TRBJ1-2	.	TRBV7-9	15	.	CASSLVQGLFDGYTF	TGTGCCAGCAGCTTAGTGCAGGGACTCTTCGATGGCTACACCTTC
TRBJ2-3	TRBD2	TRBV5-1	18	once	CASSLAWASGGAVDTQYF	TGCGCCAGCAGCTTGGCCTGGGCTAGCGGGGGGGCTGTCGATACGCAGTATTTT
TRBJ1-2	.	TRBV24-1	11	.	CATSDWGIAHF	TGTGCCACCAGTGATTGGGGCATAGCACACTTC
TRBJ1-6	TRBD1	TRBV5-4	15	few	CASSPGQGDNSPLHF	TGTGCCAGCAGCCCCGGACAGGGTGACAATTCACCCCTCCACTTT
TRBJ2-1	.	TRBV19	16	few	CASSDSGTSFYNEQFF	TGTGCCAGTAGTGATTCCGGGACTTCCTTCTACAATGAGCAGTTCTTC
TRBJ1-1	TRBD1	TRBV6-6	19	once	CASSPGAKMAGGAVTEAFF	TGTGCCAGCAGTCCTGGGGCTAAGATGGCAGGGGGCGCGGTTACTGAAGCTTTCTTT
TRBJ1-2	.	TRBV7-8	15	few	CASSLATGDNYGYTF	TGTGCCAGCAGCTTAGCGACAGGAGACAACTATGGCTACACCTTC
TRBJ2-6	TRBD1	TRBV5-4	17	.	CASSSSRDRAGANVLTF	TGTGCCAGCAGCTCGTCCCGGGACAGGGCCGGGGCCAACGTCCTGACTTTC
TRBJ1-1	TRBD1	TRBV19	15	.	CASSSRTGGDTEAFF	TGTGCCAGTAGTTCCCGGACAGGGGGAGACACTGAAGCTTTCTTT
TRBJ2-3	.	TRBV5-1	14	.	CASRDETEGDTQYF	TGCGCCAGTCGGGACGAAACGGAGGGAGATACGCAGTATTTT
TRBJ1-2	.	TRBV28	13	.	CASSARIRGGYTF	TGTGCCAGCAGTGCAAGGATAAGGGGAGGCTACACCTTC
TRBJ2-2	.	TRBV18	17	.	CASSPPFGGVNTGELFF	TGTGCCAGCTCACCACCGTTCGGAGGGGTCAACACCGGGGAGCTGTTTTTT
TRBJ1-3	.	TRBV5-1	13	few	CASRDSGGNTIYF	TGCGCCAGCAGGGACTCCGGTGGAAACACCATATATTTT
TRBJ1-2	TRBD1	TRBV19	15	.	CASSIDPTGLYGYTF	TGTGCCAGTAGTATAGATCCGACAGGGCTCTATGGCTACACCTTC
TRBJ2-3	.	TRBV12-3/TRBV12-4	12	.	CASSLARRGQYF	TGTGCCAGCAGTTTAGCGAGGAGGGGGCAGTATTTT
TRBJ2-5	.	TRBV11-3	14	once	CASSLPGLQETQYF	TGTGCCAGCAGCCTACCGGGACTTCAAGAGACCCAGTACTTC
TRBJ1-1	.	TRBV9	13	.	CASSVERVTEAFF	TGTGCCAGCAGCGTAGAGAGGGTCACTGAAGCTTTCTTT
TRBJ1-2	TRBD1	TRBV5-4	16	few	CASNPGQGRNGYGYTF	TGTGCCAGCAACCCGGGACAGGGGAGGAATGGCTATGGCTACACCTTC
TRBJ2-3	TRBD2	TRBV7-7	15	.	CASSLVGGKSDTQYF	TGTGCCAGCAGCTTAGTGGGGGGGAAGTCAGATACGCAGTATTTT
TRBJ2-1	TRBD2	TRBV5-1	15	.	CASSYGGSSYNEQFF	TGCGCCAGCAGCTACGGGGGGAGCTCCTACAATGAGCAGTTCTTC
TRBJ1-1	.	TRBV6-2/TRBV6-3	15	.	CASSSRQVMNTEAFF	TGTGCCAGCAGTTCACGACAGGTAATGAACACTGAAGCTTTCTTT